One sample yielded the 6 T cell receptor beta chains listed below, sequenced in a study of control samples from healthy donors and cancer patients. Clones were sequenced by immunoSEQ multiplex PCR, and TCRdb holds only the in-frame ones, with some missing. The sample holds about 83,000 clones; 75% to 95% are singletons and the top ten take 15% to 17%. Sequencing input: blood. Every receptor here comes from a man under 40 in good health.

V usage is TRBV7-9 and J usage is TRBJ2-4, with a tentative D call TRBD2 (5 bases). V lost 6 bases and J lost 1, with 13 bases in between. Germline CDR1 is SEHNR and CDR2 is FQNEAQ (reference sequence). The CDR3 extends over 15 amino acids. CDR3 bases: TGTGCCAGCAGTACTGAGGGATCGGCCAAAAACATTCAGTACTTC. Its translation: CASSTEGSAKNIQYF. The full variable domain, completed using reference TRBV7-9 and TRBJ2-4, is DTGVSQNPRHKITKRGQNVTFRCDPISEHNRLYWYRQTLGQGPEFLTYFQNEAQLEKSRLLSDRFSAERPKGSFSTLEIQRTEQGDSAMYLCASSTEGSAKNIQYFGAGTRLSVL.

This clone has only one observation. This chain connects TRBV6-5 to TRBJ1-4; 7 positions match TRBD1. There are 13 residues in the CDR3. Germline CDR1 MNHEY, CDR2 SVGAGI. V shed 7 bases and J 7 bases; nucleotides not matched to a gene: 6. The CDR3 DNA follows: TGTGCCAGCATGGTCAGGGGGGGTGAAAAACTGTTTTTT. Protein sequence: CASMVRGGEKLFF.

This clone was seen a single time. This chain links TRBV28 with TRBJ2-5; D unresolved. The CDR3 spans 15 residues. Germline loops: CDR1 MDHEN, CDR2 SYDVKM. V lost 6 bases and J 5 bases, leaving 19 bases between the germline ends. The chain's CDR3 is CASSHPVGNFETQYF. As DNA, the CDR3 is TGTGCCAGCAGCCACCCGGTGGGTAATTTTGAGACCCAGTACTTC.

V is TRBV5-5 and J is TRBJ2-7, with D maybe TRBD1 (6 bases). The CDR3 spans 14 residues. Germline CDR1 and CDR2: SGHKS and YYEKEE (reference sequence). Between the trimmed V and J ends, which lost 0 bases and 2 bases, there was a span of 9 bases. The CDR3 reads CASSLVGQTYEQYF. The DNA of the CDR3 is TGTGCCAGCAGCTTGGTAGGACAGACCTACGAGCAGTACTTC. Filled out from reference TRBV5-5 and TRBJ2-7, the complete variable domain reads DAGVTQSPTHLIKTRGQQVTLRCSPISGHKSVSWYQQVLGQGPQFIFQYYEKEERGRGNFPDRFSARQFPNYSSELNVNALLLGDSALYLCASSLVGQTYEQYFGPGTRLTVT.

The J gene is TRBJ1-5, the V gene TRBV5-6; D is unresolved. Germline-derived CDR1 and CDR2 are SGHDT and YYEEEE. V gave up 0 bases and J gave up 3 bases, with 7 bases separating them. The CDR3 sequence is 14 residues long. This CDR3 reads CASSLGYNNQPQHF. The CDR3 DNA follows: TGTGCCAGCAGCTTGGGATACAACAATCAGCCCCAGCATTTT.

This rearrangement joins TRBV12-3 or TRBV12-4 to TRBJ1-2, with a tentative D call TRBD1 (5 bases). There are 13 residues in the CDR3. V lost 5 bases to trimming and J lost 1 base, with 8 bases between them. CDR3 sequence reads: CASSPDSNYGYTF. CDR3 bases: TGTGCCAGCAGTCCTGACAGTAACTATGGCTACACCTTC.